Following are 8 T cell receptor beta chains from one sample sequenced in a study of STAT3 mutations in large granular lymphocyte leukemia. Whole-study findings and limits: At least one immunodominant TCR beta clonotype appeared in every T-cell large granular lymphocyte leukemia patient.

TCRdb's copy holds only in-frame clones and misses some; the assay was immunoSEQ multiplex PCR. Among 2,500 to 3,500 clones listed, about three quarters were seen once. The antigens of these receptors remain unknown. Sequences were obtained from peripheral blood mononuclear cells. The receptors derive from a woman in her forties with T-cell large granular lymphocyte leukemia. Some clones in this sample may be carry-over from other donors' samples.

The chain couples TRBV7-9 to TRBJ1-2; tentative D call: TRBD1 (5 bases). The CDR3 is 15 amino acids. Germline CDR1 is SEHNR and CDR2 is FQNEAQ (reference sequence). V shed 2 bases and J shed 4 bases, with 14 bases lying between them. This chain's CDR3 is CASSLNAGIGYGYTF. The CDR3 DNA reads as TGTGCCAGCAGCTTAAATGCAGGGATTGGCTATGGCTACACCTTC. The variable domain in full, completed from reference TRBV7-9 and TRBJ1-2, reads DTGVSQNPRHKITKRGQNVTFRCDPISEHNRLYWYRQTLGQGPEFLTYFQNEAQLEKSRLLSDRFSAERPKGSFSTLEIQRTEQGDSAMYLCASSLNAGIGYGYTFGSGTRLTVV.

The CDR3 spells CASSQGPQGNYGYTF. The CDR3 DNA sequence: TGCGCCAGCAGCCAAGGACCACAGGGGAACTATGGCTACACCTTC. The rearrangement joins TRBV4-1 to TRBJ1-2; 7 bases fit TRBD1. The CDR3 loop spans 15 amino acids. The V and J ends lost 1 base and 2 bases, in that order; junction bases with no gene match: 4. CDR1 is MGHRA and CDR2 is YSYEKL in the germline V gene.

The CDR3 nucleotides read TGTGCCAGCAGTGACTACGAGCAGTACTTC. Protein sequence: CASSDYEQYF. The chain couples TRBV6-1 to TRBJ2-7; D remains ambiguous. V was trimmed by 3 bases and J by 3 bases, leaving 0 bases between them. The CDR3 totals 10 residues. The germline CDR1 and CDR2 sequences are MNHNS and SASEGT.

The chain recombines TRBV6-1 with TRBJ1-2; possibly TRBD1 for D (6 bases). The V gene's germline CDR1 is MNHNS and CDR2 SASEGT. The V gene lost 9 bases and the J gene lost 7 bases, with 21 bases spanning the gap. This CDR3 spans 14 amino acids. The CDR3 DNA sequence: TGTGCCAGTGACTGGTCCAGCGGGACAACTGGCTACACCTTC. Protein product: CASDWSSGTTGYTF.

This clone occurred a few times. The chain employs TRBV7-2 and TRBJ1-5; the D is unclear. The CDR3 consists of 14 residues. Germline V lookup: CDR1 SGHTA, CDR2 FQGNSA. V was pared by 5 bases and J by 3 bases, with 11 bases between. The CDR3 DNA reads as TGTGCCAGCAGCCCGGACGGAATCAATCAGCCCCAGCATTTT. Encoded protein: CASSPDGINQPQHF.

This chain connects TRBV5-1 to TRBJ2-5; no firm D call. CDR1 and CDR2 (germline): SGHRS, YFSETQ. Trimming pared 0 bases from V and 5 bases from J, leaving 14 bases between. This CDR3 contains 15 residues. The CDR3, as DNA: TGCGCCAGCAGCTTGGGACTTGGCCTGGGGGAGACCCAGTACTTC. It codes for CASSLGLGLGETQYF.

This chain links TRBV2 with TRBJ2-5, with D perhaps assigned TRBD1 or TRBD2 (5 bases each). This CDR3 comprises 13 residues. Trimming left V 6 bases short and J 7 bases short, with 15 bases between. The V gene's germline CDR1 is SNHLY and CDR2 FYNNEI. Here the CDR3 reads CASRDTPRGTQYF. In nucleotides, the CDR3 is TGTGCCAGCAGAGATACTCCGAGGGGGACCCAGTACTTC.

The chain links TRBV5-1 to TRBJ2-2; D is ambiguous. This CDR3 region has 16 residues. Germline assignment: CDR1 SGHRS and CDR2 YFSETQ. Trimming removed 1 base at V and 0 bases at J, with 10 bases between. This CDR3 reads CASSLYRGTNTGELFF. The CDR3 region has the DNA TGCGCCAGCAGCTTGTACAGAGGCACGAACACCGGGGAGCTGTTTTTT.